These 16 T cell receptor beta chains originate from one sample sequenced in a study of CD8+CD57+ T cells in acquired aplastic anemia. For CDR3 and TCR beta VDJ profiling, genomic DNA was the template used. TCRdb used MiXCR to reprocess the reads, holding one entry per CDR3 protein. The table records fewer than 250,000 distinct CDR3 sequences, roughly 50% of them present only once. Before being chosen for sequencing, patients had shown CD8+CD57+ cell expansion by flow cytometry. Sequencing input: sorted CD4+, CD8+, or CD8+CD57+ T cells (not recorded which) from PBMCs. The source of these receptors is a human donor with aplastic anemia.

This clonotype was seen many times. The V gene is TRBV19, the J gene TRBJ2-3; the D call may be TRBD1 or TRBD2 (5 bases each). Trimming removed 5 bases at V and 4 bases at J, with 7 bases between. Germline loops: CDR1 LNHDA, CDR2 SQIVND (reference sequence). There are 12 residues in the CDR3. The CDR3: CASSGGADTQYF. CDR3 bases: TGTGCCAGTAGTGGGGGAGCAGATACGCAGTATTTT.

The rearrangement links TRBV2 to TRBJ1-2; D might be TRBD1 (6 bases). The germline CDR1 and CDR2 sequences are SNHLY and FYNNEI. Deletions cut 7 bases from V and 3 bases from J, with 18 bases between. The length of the CDR3 is 15 residues. CDR3 sequence: CASIRGGGAYYGYTF. For the CDR3, the DNA is TGTGCCAGCATCCGCGGGGGGGGCGCCTACTATGGCTACACCTTC.

The table lists this clonotype with many counts. The rearrangement links TRBV16 to TRBJ2-2; D is perhaps TRBD1 (6 bases). Germline V gene lookup returns CDR1 KGHSY and CDR2 FQNENV. Trimming shortened V by 0 bases and J by 1 base, and 9 bases separated the two germline ends. CDR3 length equals 16 residues. CDR3 sequence: CASSQSTGQNTGELFF. The CDR3 nucleotides read TGTGCCAGCAGCCAATCAACAGGGCAGAACACCGGGGAGCTGTTTTTT.

This clonotype has a single count. J is TRBJ1-1 and V is TRBV24-1; D uncertain. CDR3 length equals 13 residues. Germline V lookup: CDR1 KGHDR, CDR2 SFDVKD. V was clipped by 5 bases and J by 2 bases, with 8 bases between them. CDR3 protein: CATSGSSNTEAFF. CDR3 coding DNA: TGTGCCACCAGTGGCAGCTCCAACACTGAAGCTTTCTTT.

This clonotype was seen a single time. This sequence joins TRBV7-9 and TRBJ1-5; D gene unclear. CDR1 is SEHNR, CDR2 FQNEAQ, per germline (reference sequence). V was cut by 5 bases and J by 3 bases, with 14 bases left in between. The CDR3 extends over 15 amino acids. CDR3 residues: CASSGTDDYNQPQHF. In nucleotides, the CDR3 is TGTGCCAGCAGCGGTACGGACGACTACAATCAGCCCCAGCATTTT.

This clonotype was seen at least ten times. V gene TRBV20-1 combines with J gene TRBJ2-7; D gene ambiguous. This CDR3 region has 14 residues. The germline CDR1 and CDR2 sequences are DFQATT and SNEGSKA (reference sequence). V was cut by 0 bases and J by 3 bases, with 12 bases left in between. CDR3 protein: CSARDIRSGYEQYF. The CDR3 coding sequence is TGCAGTGCTAGAGATATAAGGTCTGGCTACGAGCAGTACTTC.

This rearrangement joins TRBV19 to TRBJ2-3, with a tentative D call TRBD1 (6 bases). CDR3 size: 10 residues. CDR1 is LNHDA and CDR2 is SQIVND in the germline V gene (reference sequence). V was trimmed by 6 bases and J by 14 bases, leaving 12 bases between them. The CDR3, as DNA: TGTGCCAGTAGGGGGGCGGATCTGTATTTT. Encoded protein: CASRGADLYF. Using reference TRBV19 and TRBJ2-3 for the parts outside the CDR3, the full variable domain is DGGITQSPKYLFRKEGQNVTLSCEQNLNHDAMYWYRQDPGQGLRLIYYSQIVNDFQKGDIAEGYSVSREKKESFPLTVTSAQKNPTAFYLCASRGADLYFGPGTRLTVL.

In this sample, this clonotype turned up many times. V gene TRBV7-8 combines with J gene TRBJ1-5, with 8 bases identical to TRBD1. Losses at the gene ends were 4 bases for V and 9 bases for J; bases not matched to a gene: 11. The length of the CDR3 is 15 residues. CDR1 is SGHVS, CDR2 FQNEAQ, per germline. CDR3 nucleotides: TGTGCCAGCAGCTCCGGGACAGGAGTTCTCCTGCCCCAGCATTTT. Its translation is CASSSGTGVLLPQHF.

This sequence joins TRBV30 and TRBJ1-2, with D perhaps matching TRBD1 (5 bases). The CDR3 is made up of 11 amino acids. Looked up from germline, CDR1 is GTSNPN and CDR2 is SVGIG (reference sequence). Between the trimmed V and J ends, which lost 1 base and 7 bases, there was a span of 7 bases. As DNA, the CDR3 is TGTGCCTGGAGTGAGGGGTTTGGCTACACCTTC. Translated, it gives CAWSEGFGYTF.

This clonotype was counted many times. The V gene is TRBV20-1, the J gene TRBJ1-6, with D unclear. The CDR3 length is 13 residues. Germline CDR1 DFQATT, CDR2 SNEGSKA (reference sequence). Between the trimmed V and J ends, which lost 0 bases and 9 bases, there was a span of 9 bases. The CDR3 DNA is TGCAGTGCTAGAGATGCGGGGAGTTCACCCCTCCACTTT. The encoded protein is CSARDAGSSPLHF.

This clonotype came up a few times. This chain joins TRBV27 and TRBJ2-2; no clear D. Germline values: CDR1 MNHEY, CDR2 SMNVEV (reference sequence). V was trimmed by 7 bases and J by 0 bases, leaving 12 bases between them. This CDR3 contains 15 residues. The CDR3, as DNA: TGTGCCAGCAACCCACAGAGTTCGAACACCGGGGAGCTGTTTTTT. Protein sequence: CASNPQSSNTGELFF.

CDR3 residues: CSARPLATGGDEQFF. The CDR3 DNA follows: TGCAGTGCTAGACCCCTAGCAACGGGAGGGGATGAGCAGTTCTTC. This chain joins TRBV20-1 and TRBJ2-7; TRBD2 matches 8 bases. The DNA end favors TRBJ2-1, so the J call may be wrong. CDR1 is DFQATT and CDR2 is SNEGSKA in the germline V gene (reference sequence). The CDR3 is made up of 15 amino acids.

The rearrangement joins TRBV7-9 to TRBJ1-2, with a weak D call TRBD1 (5 bases). The V gene lost 6 bases and the J gene lost 6 bases, with 8 bases spanning the gap. From germline, CDR1 is SEHNR and CDR2 FQNEAQ (reference sequence). The CDR3 contains 11 residues. This CDR3 is CASSMTDGYTF. For the CDR3, the DNA is TGTGCCAGCAGTATGACAGATGGCTACACCTTC. Supplemented by reference TRBV7-9 and TRBJ1-2, the full variable domain reads DTGVSQNPRHKITKRGQNVTFRCDPISEHNRLYWYRQTLGQGPEFLTYFQNEAQLEKSRLLSDRFSAERPKGSFSTLEIQRTEQGDSAMYLCASSMTDGYTFGSGTRLTVV.

The V call is TRBV7-6, the J call TRBJ2-7, with D hard to call. CDR1 and CDR2 (germline): SGHVS, FNYEAQ. The length of the CDR3 is 14 residues. V was shortened by 3 bases and J by 3 bases, with 12 bases between the two germline ends. Here the CDR3 DNA reads TGTGCCAGCAGCTTCCGACCGGTGGACTACGAGCAGTACTTC. Translating it yields CASSFRPVDYEQYF.

This clonotype was seen many times. The chain carries TRBV20-1 and TRBJ1-1; no reliable D call. Looked up from germline, CDR1 is DFQATT and CDR2 is SNEGSKA (reference sequence). The CDR3 is 13 residues long. V dropped 5 bases and J dropped 0 bases, with 10 bases sitting between them. CDR3 region: CSAPDALNTEAFF. CDR3 DNA: TGCAGTGCTCCGGACGCCCTGAACACTGAAGCTTTCTTT.

The V gene is TRBV29-1, the J gene TRBJ1-2; TRBD1 aligns across 9 bases. The CDR3 spans 12 residues. The trim removed 7 bases at V and 6 bases at J, leaving 6 bases unmatched. Germline CDR1 SQVTM, CDR2 ANQGSEA. CDR3 nucleotides: TGCAGCGACCGGGACAGGGTAAATGGCTACACCTTC. Translation gives CSDRDRVNGYTF.